A single sample is the source of the 5 T cell receptor beta chains below, sequenced in a study of blood T cell repertoires in COVID-19. The table came from immunoSEQ multiplex PCR; TCRdb's copy has only in-frame clones and leaves some out. This table holds some 250,000 clones, around 84% found once. The sample comprised peripheral blood. The source is an older woman with active or convalescent COVID-19.

The V gene is TRBV19, the J gene TRBJ1-5; 7 nucleotides align to TRBD1. Germline V gene lookup returns CDR1 LNHDA and CDR2 SQIVND (reference sequence). With 5 bases clipped from V and 6 bases from J, the junction kept 10 bases outside the gene matches. The CDR3 runs to 15 residues. CDR3 in DNA: TGTGCCAGTAGTCCCATCCCACAGGGGAGTCAGCCCCAGCATTTT. It specifies CASSPIPQGSQPQHF.

J is TRBJ2-3 and V is TRBV24-1; D gene ambiguous. The CDR3 extends over 13 amino acids. Germline V gene data show CDR1 as KGHDR and CDR2 as SFDVKD. Deletions cut 4 bases from V and 2 bases from J, with 6 bases between. The CDR3 spells CATSDSNTDTQYF. As DNA, the CDR3 is TGTGCCACCAGTGACTCTAACACAGATACGCAGTATTTT.

The DNA for the CDR3 is TGTGCTAGTGGCCTCGGACTAGCGGGGGGAACAGATACGCAGTATTTT. It encodes CASGLGLAGGTDTQYF. The rearrangement links TRBV12-5 to TRBJ2-3, with 14 bases matching TRBD2. Trimming removed 6 bases from V and 3 bases from J; junction bases left unmatched: 5. CDR1 is LGHNT and CDR2 is FRNRAP in the germline V gene. The CDR3 has 16 residues.

The chain recombines TRBV10-1 with TRBJ2-7, with 8 bases lining up with TRBD1. V lost 4 bases, J lost 6 bases, and 5 bases stayed unmatched. Germline lookup yields CDR1 WNHNN and CDR2 SYGVQD (reference sequence). CDR3 size: 13 residues. Written as DNA, the CDR3 is TGCGCCAGCAGTGGGCCGACAGGGGTCGAGCAGTACTTC. Its protein product is CASSGPTGVEQYF.

This clone was counted a single time. The chain uses TRBV4-3 and TRBJ2-7, with TRBD1 matching over 8 bases. Germline V gives CDR1 LGHNA, CDR2 YSLEER. The length of the CDR3 is 14 residues. V shed 4 bases and J 3 bases; nucleotides not matched to a gene: 5. CDR3 loop: CASSLHRGIYEQYF. The CDR3 nucleotides read TGCGCCAGCAGCCTACACAGGGGGATCTACGAGCAGTACTTC.